These 15 T cell receptor beta chains were sequenced from one sample in a study of blood T cell repertoires in COVID-19. Some clones are missing from TCRdb's copy, which holds only in-frame ones; the method was immunoSEQ multiplex PCR. Here the sample spans under 200,000 clones, roughly 87% being singletons. Sequencing was done on a sample of peripheral blood. The receptors come from a woman between 55 and 75 years old with COVID-19, enrolled during active disease.

This chain connects TRBV11-2 to TRBJ1-2; maybe TRBD1 (6 bases). This CDR3 comprises 15 residues. Trimming stripped 5 bases from V and 2 bases from J, with 15 bases between. Germline CDR1 and CDR2: SGHAT and FQNNGV. The CDR3 sequence is CASSPEPRGNYGYTF. DNA of the CDR3: TGTGCCAGCAGCCCAGAGCCCAGGGGCAACTATGGCTACACCTTC.

The chain combines TRBV11-2 with TRBJ2-7, with D perhaps TRBD2 (6 bases). Trimming left V 0 bases short and J 6 bases short, with 21 bases between. This CDR3 is built from 17 residues. Per germline, CDR1 SGHAT and CDR2 FQNNGV. CDR3 DNA: TGTGCCAGCAGCTTAGATTTCGGGCGAAGATGGGGGGTCGAGCAGTACGTC. Translated, it gives CASSLDFGRRWGVEQYV.

This chain uses TRBV14 with TRBJ2-2, with TRBD2 matching over 7 bases. The CDR3 covers 15 residues. Germline V lookup: CDR1 SGHDN, CDR2 FVKESK. Trimming cost V 5 bases and J 4 bases; bases outside gene matches: 7. CDR3 nucleotide sequence: TGTGCCAGCAGCTTCTCTAGCGGAACCACCGGGGAGCTGTTTTTT. It translates to CASSFSSGTTGELFF.

The chain links TRBV19 to TRBJ1-5, with D tentatively TRBD1 (5 bases). The V gene lost 6 bases and the J gene lost 4 bases, with 13 bases spanning the gap. The CDR3 has 14 residues. Germline CDR1 is LNHDA and CDR2 is SQIVND (reference sequence). The CDR3 here is CASRPGLQNQPQHF. The CDR3 DNA follows: TGTGCCAGTAGGCCGGGACTCCAAAATCAGCCCCAGCATTTT.

Concerning this clone: The junction does not match germline at one end; this may be a read error. V and J are TRBV5-6 and TRBJ1-6; TRBD1 agrees at 7 bases. Germline CDR1 SGHDT, CDR2 YYEEEE. This CDR3 comprises 15 residues. CDR3 nucleotide sequence: TGTGCCAGCAGCTCCGGACAGGCTTATACTTCACCCCTCCACTTT. Its protein is CASSSGQAYTSPLHF.

The rearrangement joins TRBV24-1 to TRBJ2-1, with TRBD1 matching 8 bases. Germline CDR1 KGHDR, CDR2 SFDVKD. The CDR3 contains 14 residues. V shed 4 bases, J shed 8 bases, and the junction held 6 bases outside the gene matches. The CDR3: CATSEAGTGYEQFF. Written as DNA, the CDR3 is TGTGCCACCAGTGAAGCCGGGACAGGATATGAGCAGTTCTTC.

The chain is built from TRBV14 and TRBJ2-7; D not resolved. The CDR3 totals 13 residues. Germline V gives CDR1 SGHDN, CDR2 FVKESK. Trimming pared 3 bases from V and 0 bases from J, leaving 6 bases between. The CDR3 is CASSHKFSYEQYF. As DNA, the CDR3 is TGTGCCAGCAGCCACAAATTCTCCTACGAGCAGTACTTC.

V and J are TRBV5-1 and TRBJ1-6; 8 bases agree with TRBD1. Losses at the gene ends were 4 bases for V and 6 bases for J; bases not matched to a gene: 3. The CDR3 runs 14 residues. CDR1 is SGHRS and CDR2 is YFSETQ in the germline V gene. For the CDR3, the DNA is TGCGCCAGCAGCCTCGGACAGGGTAATTCACCCCTCCACTTT. Protein sequence: CASSLGQGNSPLHF.

There are a few counts of this clone. V and J are TRBV13 and TRBJ1-2; TRBD1 is a possible D gene (6 bases). Germline V gives CDR1 PRHDT, CDR2 FYEKMQ (reference sequence). There are 15 residues in the CDR3. V lost 3 bases and J 6 bases, leaving 17 bases between the germline ends. The CDR3 DNA sequence: TGTGCCAGCAGCTTTGGGCCCGCAGGGGTGGATGGCTACACCTTC. It is translated as CASSFGPAGVDGYTF.

J is TRBJ2-1 and V is TRBV5-4; TRBD1 aligns across 9 bases. Germline V gene lookup returns CDR1 SGHNT and CDR2 YYREEE (reference sequence). This CDR3 comprises 15 residues. The trim removed 2 bases at V and 3 bases at J, leaving 3 bases unmatched. The CDR3 reads CASSLRQGVYNEQFF. CDR3 DNA: TGTGCCAGCAGCTTACGACAGGGGGTCTACAATGAGCAGTTCTTC.

This sequence joins TRBV4-2 and TRBJ1-1, with 7 bases matching TRBD1. CDR1 and CDR2 from the germline V gene are LGHNA and YNFKEQ. The V segment lost 5 bases and the J segment 1 base; nucleotides outside the gene matches: 4. The CDR3 is 14 amino acids. CDR3 in DNA: TGTGCCAGCAGCTTCAACAGGGGGAACACTGAAGCTTTCTTT. Protein product: CASSFNRGNTEAFF.

The V gene is TRBV29-1, the J gene TRBJ1-5; 9 nucleotides align to TRBD1. Germline loops: CDR1 SQVTM, CDR2 ANQGSEA. The V segment lost 6 bases and the J segment 5 bases; nucleotides outside the gene matches: 5. The CDR3 totals 13 residues. CDR3 DNA: TGCAGCGTGGGACAGGGATGGGATCAGCCCCAGCATTTT. Its translation: CSVGQGWDQPQHF.

This rearrangement joins TRBV28 to TRBJ2-5; the D gene is possibly TRBD2 (6 bases). The CDR3 has 13 residues. The germline V gene has CDR1 MDHEN and CDR2 SYDVKM. V lost 3 bases, J lost 5 bases, and 10 bases lay in between. The CDR3 spells CASSLAGRETQYF. The CDR3 nucleotides are TGTGCCAGCAGTTTGGCGGGGAGGGAGACCCAGTACTTC.

The chain uses TRBV6-4 and TRBJ1-5; TRBD1 aligns across 7 bases. Per germline, CDR1 MRHNA and CDR2 SNTAGT. This CDR3 is 14 amino acids long. Trimming removed 7 bases from V and 1 base from J; junction bases left unmatched: 4. The CDR3, as DNA: TGTGCCAGCAAACAGGGGATCAGCAATCAGCCCCAGCATTTT. It translates to CASKQGISNQPQHF.

This clone was observed a few times. J is TRBJ1-2 and V is TRBV5-1, with TRBD1 as a possible D gene (6 bases). The length of the CDR3 is 14 residues. Germline values: CDR1 SGHRS, CDR2 YFSETQ. V lost 5 bases, J lost 2 bases, and 13 bases lay in between. The CDR3 loop is CASSSTGKNYGYTF. CDR3 sequence (DNA): TGCGCCAGCAGTTCAACAGGGAAAAACTATGGCTACACCTTC.